This T cell receptor beta chain was recorded in a study of response to subunit inactivated influenza vaccine. Overall study findings and caveats: The authors put forward the suggestion that each seasonal influenza vaccination may bring in only a limited number of new T cells.

Regarding this clonotype: What it binds is unknown.

Each CDR3 protein gets one entry after TCRdb re-called the RT-PCR reads with MiXCR. The table includes 450,000 to 700,000 distinct CDR3 sequences, around 15% detected once. This receptor was obtained from a man in his fifties or sixties who received an inactivated influenza vaccine. The starting material was PBMCs from blood, obtained 12 days after vaccination.

CDR3 in amino acids: CASASGPGRGNTEAFF. The DNA of the CDR3 is TGTGCCAGCGCCTCTGGCCCTGGACGGGGGAACACTGAAGCTTTCTTT. This sequence joins TRBV12-3 or TRBV12-4 and TRBJ1-1; D call uncertain. Trimming stripped 8 bases from V and 1 base from J, with 20 bases between. The CDR3 covers 16 residues.